This T cell receptor beta chain was recorded in a study of a mutant IDH1 vaccine in newly diagnosed glioma. Regarding time point: baseline, week 1 (first vaccination visit). Treatment given: pre-vaccination baseline after standard-of-care therapy. Donor diagnoses consisted of new WHO grade 3 or 4 IDH1-mutant, ATRX-lost astrocytomas. This CDR3 is built from 13 residues. CDR1 and CDR2 (germline): SGHNT, YENEEA. Trimming took off 0 bases at V and 7 bases at J, with 9 bases between the two ends. Clones were read by immunoSEQ multiplex PCR, and TCRdb kept only the in-frame ones, dropping some. This sample yields 99,000 or so clones, of which approximately 90% are seen a single time; under 0.65% belongs to the top ten.

The gene calls are TRBV11-3 and TRBJ2-5; D not certain. This material consisted of PBMCs, taken from a glioma patient treated with radiotherapy, temozolomide or both. This receptor was identified in a woman between 45 and 60 years old with glioma. In DNA form, the CDR3 reads TGTGCCAGCAGCTTAGAAGGCCTGGGGACCCAGTACTTC. Amino acids: CASSLEGLGTQYF.